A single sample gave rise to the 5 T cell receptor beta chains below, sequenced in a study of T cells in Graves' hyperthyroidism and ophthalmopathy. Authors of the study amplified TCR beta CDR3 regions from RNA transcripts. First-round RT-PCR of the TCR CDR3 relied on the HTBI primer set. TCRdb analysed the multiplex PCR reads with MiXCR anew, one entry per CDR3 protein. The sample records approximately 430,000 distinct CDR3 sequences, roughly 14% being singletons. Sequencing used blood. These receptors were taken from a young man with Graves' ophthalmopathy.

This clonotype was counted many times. CDR3 nucleotide sequence: TGTGCCATCAGTGAGCCGTCTAGCGGGAACTACGAGCAGTACTTC. Translating gives CAISEPSSGNYEQYF. The J gene is TRBJ2-7, the V gene TRBV10-3, with 9 bases identical to TRBD2. J lost 3 bases, V lost 2 bases, and 5 bases had no gene match. CDR3 size: 15 residues. Germline V gives CDR1 ENHRY, CDR2 SYGVKD.

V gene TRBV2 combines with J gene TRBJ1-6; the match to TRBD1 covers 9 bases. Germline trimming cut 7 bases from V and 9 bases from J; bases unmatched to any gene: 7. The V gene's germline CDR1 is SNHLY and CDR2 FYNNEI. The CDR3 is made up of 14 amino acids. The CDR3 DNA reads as TGTGCCAGCACTCCGGGACAGGGAGTTTCACCCCTCCACTTT. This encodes CASTPGQGVSPLHF. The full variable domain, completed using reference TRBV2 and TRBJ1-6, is EPEVTQTPSHQVTQMGQEVILRCVPISNHLYFYWYRQILGQKVEFLVSFYNNEISEKSEIFDDQFSVERPDGSNFTLKIRSTKLEDSAMYFCASTPGQGVSPLHFGNGTRLTVT.

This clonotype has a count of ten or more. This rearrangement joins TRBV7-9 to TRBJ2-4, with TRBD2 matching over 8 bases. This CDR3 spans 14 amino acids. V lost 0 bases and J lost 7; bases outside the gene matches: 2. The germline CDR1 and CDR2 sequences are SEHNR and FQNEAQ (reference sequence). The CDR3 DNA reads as TGTGCCAGCAGCTTAGCGCGACTAGCGAACATTCAGTACTTC. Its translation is CASSLARLANIQYF.

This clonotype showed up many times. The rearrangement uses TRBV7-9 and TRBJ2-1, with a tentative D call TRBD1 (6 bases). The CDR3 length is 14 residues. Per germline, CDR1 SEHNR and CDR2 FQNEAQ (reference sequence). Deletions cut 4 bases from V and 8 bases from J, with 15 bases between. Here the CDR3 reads CASSSTPGHDEQFF. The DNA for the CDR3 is TGTGCCAGCAGCTCGACACCGGGACACGATGAGCAGTTCTTC. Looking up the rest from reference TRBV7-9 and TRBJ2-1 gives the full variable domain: DTGVSQNPRHKITKRGQNVTFRCDPISEHNRLYWYRQTLGQGPEFLTYFQNEAQLEKSRLLSDRFSAERPKGSFSTLEIQRTEQGDSAMYLCASSSTPGHDEQFFGPGTRLTVL.

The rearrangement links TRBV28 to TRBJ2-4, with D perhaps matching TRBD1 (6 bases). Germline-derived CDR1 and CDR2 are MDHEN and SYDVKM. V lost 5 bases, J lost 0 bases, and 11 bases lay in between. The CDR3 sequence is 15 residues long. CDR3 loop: CASSATGLAKNIQYF. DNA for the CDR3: TGTGCCAGCAGTGCGACAGGCTTAGCCAAAAACATTCAGTACTTC. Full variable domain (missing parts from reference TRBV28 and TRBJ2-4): DVKVTQSSRYLVKRTGEKVFLECVQDMDHENMFWYRQDPGLGLRLIYFSYDVKMKEKGDIPEGYSVSREKKERFSLILESASTNQTSMYLCASSATGLAKNIQYFGAGTRLSVL.